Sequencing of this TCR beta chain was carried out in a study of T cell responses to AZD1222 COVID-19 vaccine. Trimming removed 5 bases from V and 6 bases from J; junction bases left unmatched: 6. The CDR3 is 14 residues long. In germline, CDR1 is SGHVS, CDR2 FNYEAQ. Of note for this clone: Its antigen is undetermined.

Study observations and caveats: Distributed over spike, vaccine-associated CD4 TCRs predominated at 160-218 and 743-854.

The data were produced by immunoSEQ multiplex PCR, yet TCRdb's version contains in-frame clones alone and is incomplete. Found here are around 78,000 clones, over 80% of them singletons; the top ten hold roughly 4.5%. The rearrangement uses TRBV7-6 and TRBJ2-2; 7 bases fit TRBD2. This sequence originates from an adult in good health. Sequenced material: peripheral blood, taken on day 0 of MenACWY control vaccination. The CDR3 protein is CASSRGDWSGELFF. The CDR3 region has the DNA TGTGCCAGCAGCCGGGGGGACTGGTCCGGGGAGCTGTTTTTT.